This T cell receptor beta chain was captured in a study of blood T cell repertoires in COVID-19. The assay was immunoSEQ multiplex PCR, and TCRdb's table has in-frame clones only and misses some. The repertoire holds 200,000 to 250,000 clones, around 89% seen once, with approximately 15% in the top ten. Germline V gives CDR1 LGHDT, CDR2 YNNKEL (reference sequence). The V and J ends lost 3 bases and 7 bases respectively, with 9 bases between them. The CDR3 has 13 amino acids. The sequence came from a man aged 30 to 45 who had been exposed to COVID-19. Material for sequencing was PBMCs or T cells enriched from blood (not recorded which). The chain is built from TRBV3-1 (or the pseudogene TRBV3-2) and TRBJ1-4, with D uncertain. The CDR3 spells CASSQGRSEKLFF. CDR3 DNA: TGTGCCAGCAGCCAGGGGAGGAGTGAAAAACTGTTTTTT.